This TCR beta chain came from a study of blood T cells in healthy people across ages. On the study more broadly: Every two T cells gave about one barcoded beta molecule via template switching.

V lost 2 bases to trimming and J lost 8 bases, with 16 bases between them. This CDR3 region has 14 residues. CDR1 and CDR2 (germline): SGHRS, YFSETQ. This clonotype was recorded a few times. As yet, its antigen is unknown. The authors ran a second PCR of about 6 to 11 cycles using a sample-barcoded 5' primer and a J-beta primer mix. Every molecule of cDNA carried a tag from a template-switch adaptor with 12 random nucleotides. TCRdb analysed the 5' RACE reads with MiXCR anew, one entry per CDR3 protein. The data contain more than 700,000 distinct CDR3 sequences, 53% of them singletons. Study findings and constraints: Age showed a roughly linear inverse relationship with TCR beta diversity per million T cells.

The sequence was obtained from an elderly man in good health. What was sequenced was blood. This chain uses TRBV5-1 with TRBJ1-2; the D gene is possibly TRBD1 (5 bases). CDR3 amino acids: CASSFGGGPEGYTF. CDR3 nucleotide sequence: TGCGCCAGCAGCTTTGGGGGGGGTCCTGAGGGCTACACCTTC.